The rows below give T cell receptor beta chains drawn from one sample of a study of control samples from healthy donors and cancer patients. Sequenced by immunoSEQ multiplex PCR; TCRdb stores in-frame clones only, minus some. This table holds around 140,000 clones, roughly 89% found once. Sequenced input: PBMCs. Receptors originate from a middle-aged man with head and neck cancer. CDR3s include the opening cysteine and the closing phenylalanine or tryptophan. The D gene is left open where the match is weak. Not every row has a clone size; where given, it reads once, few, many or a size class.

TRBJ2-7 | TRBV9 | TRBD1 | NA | CASSRGTGGAYEQYF | TGTGCCAGCAGCCGCGGGACAGGGGGGGCCTACGAGCAGTACTTC
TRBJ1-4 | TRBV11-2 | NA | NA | CASSSQTLGKLFF | TGTGCCAGCAGCTCTCAGACCTTGGGAAAACTGTTTTTT
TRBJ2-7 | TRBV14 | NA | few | CASSQVTGHSYEQYF | TGTGCCAGCAGCCAAGTGACAGGACACTCCTACGAGCAGTACTTC
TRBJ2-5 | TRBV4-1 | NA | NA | CASSHPRERGWEETQYF | TGCGCCAGCAGCCATCCCCGGGAGCGTGGGTGGGAAGAGACCCAGTACTTC
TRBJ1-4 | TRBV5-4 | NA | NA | CASSPGAGGDEKLFF | TGTGCCAGCAGCCCAGGAGCGGGTGGGGATGAAAAACTGTTTTTT
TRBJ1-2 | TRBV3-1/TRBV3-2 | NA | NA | CASSQGWGYGYTF | TGTGCCAGCAGCCAAGGGTGGGGATATGGCTACACCTTC
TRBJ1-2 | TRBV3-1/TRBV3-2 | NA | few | CASSLSGIANYGYTF | TGTGCCAGCAGCCTCTCGGGGATAGCTAACTATGGCTACACCTTC
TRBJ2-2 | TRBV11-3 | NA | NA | CASSLRPETTGELFF | TGTGCCAGCAGCTTAAGGCCCGAAACCACCGGGGAGCTGTTTTTT
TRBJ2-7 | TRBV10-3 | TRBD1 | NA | CAINTGQGTYEQYF | TGTGCCATCAACACTGGACAGGGAACCTACGAGCAGTACTTC
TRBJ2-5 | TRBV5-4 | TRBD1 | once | CASSSQGAAETQYF | TGTGCCAGCAGTTCACAGGGGGCCGCGGAGACCCAGTACTTC
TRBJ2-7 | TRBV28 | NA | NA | CASSLDGYEQYF | TGTGCCAGCAGTTTAGACGGCTACGAGCAGTACTTC
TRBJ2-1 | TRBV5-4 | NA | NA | CASSLVGPYNEQFF | TGTGCCAGCAGCTTGGTGGGGCCCTACAATGAGCAGTTCTTC
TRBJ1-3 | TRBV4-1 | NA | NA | CASSQASEGIGNTIYF | TGCGCCAGCAGCCAAGCTTCCGAAGGGATAGGAAACACCATATATTTT
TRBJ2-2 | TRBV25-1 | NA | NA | CASSESAGELFF | TGTGCCAGCAGTGAATCGGCCGGGGAGCTGTTTTTT
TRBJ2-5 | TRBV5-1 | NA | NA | CASSSGIRLDSETQYF | TGCGCCAGCAGCTCTGGGATTCGACTAGACTCAGAGACCCAGTACTTC
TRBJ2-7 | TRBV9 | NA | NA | CASSVARGSYEQYF | TGTGCCAGCAGCGTGGCCCGGGGGTCCTACGAGCAGTACTTC
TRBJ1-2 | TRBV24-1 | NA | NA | CATSDPLEGRGYTF | TGTGCCACCAGTGACCCCCTGGAGGGGAGAGGCTACACCTTC
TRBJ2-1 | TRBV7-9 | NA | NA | CASSYGALNEQFF | TGTGCCAGCAGCTATGGGGCGCTTAATGAGCAGTTCTTC
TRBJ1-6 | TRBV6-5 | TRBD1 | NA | CASSYSAFGTGFPLHF | TGTGCCAGCAGTTACTCCGCCTTTGGGACAGGCTTTCCCCTCCACTTT
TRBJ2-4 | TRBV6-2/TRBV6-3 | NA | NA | CASSYVKNIQYF | TGTGCCAGCAGTTACGTCAAAAACATTCAGTACTTC
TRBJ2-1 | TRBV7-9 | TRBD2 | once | CASSSTREGDNEQFF | TGTGCCAGCAGCTCGACTAGGGAGGGTGACAATGAGCAGTTCTTC
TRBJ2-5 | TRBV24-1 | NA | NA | CATSESGGAPETQYF | TGTGCCACCAGTGAATCCGGGGGCGCCCCGGAGACCCAGTACTTC
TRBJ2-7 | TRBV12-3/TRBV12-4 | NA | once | CASSLAGNEQYF | TGTGCCAGCAGTTTAGCCGGGAACGAGCAGTACTTC
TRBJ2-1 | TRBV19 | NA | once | CASTLSPGYSYNEQFF | TGTGCCAGTACTCTCTCCCCCGGGTACTCCTACAATGAGCAGTTCTTC
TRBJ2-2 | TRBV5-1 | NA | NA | CASSLVVGSTGELFF | TGCGCCAGCAGCTTGGTTGTCGGATCCACCGGGGAGCTGTTTTTT
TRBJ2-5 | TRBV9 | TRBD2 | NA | CASSVGSGGETQYF | TGTGCCAGCAGCGTAGGGAGCGGGGGAGAGACCCAGTACTTC
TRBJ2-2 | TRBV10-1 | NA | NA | CASSESIWDTTRAGELFF | TGCGCCAGCAGTGAGTCAATATGGGACACAACGAGAGCCGGGGAGCTGTTTTTT
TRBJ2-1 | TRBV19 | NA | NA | CASGISPSPTYNEQFF | TGTGCCAGTGGTATATCGCCTAGCCCGACCTACAATGAGCAGTTCTTC
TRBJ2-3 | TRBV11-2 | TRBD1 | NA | CASSRNQGAVYTDTQYF | TGTGCCAGCAGCCGAAACCAGGGGGCCGTTTATACAGATACGCAGTATTTT
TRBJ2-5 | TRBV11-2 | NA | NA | CASSAVERVEETQYF | TGTGCCAGCAGCGCCGTCGAGAGGGTAGAAGAGACCCAGTACTTC
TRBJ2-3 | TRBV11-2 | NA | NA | CASSLRRRESTLTDTQYF | TGTGCCAGCAGCTTAAGGAGACGGGAGAGCACCTTGACAGATACGCAGTATTTT
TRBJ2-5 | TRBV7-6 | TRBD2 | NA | CASSSQWTSGIETQYF | TGTGCCAGCAGCTCCCAATGGACTAGCGGGATAGAGACCCAGTACTTC
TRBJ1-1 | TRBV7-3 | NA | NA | CASSLSWDTEAFF | TGTGCCAGCAGCTTATCCTGGGACACTGAAGCTTTCTTT
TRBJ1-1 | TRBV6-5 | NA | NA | CASSPTGNTEAFF | TGTGCCAGCAGTCCGACAGGGAACACTGAAGCTTTCTTT
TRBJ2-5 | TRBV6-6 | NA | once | CASSYRETQYF | TGTGCCAGCAGTTACCGCGAGACCCAGTACTTC
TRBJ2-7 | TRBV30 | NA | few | CAWSVQSYEQYF | TGTGCCTGGAGTGTACAGTCCTACGAGCAGTACTTC
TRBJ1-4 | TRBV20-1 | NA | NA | CSASERRTSIWLGNEKLFF | TGCAGTGCTAGTGAGAGGCGGACCTCCATCTGGCTGGGGAATGAAAAACTGTTTTTT
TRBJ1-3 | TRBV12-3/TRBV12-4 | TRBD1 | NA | CASSPGQASTIYF | TGTGCCAGCAGTCCAGGACAGGCCTCCACCATATATTTT
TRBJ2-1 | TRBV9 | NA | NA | CASSAQGNEQFF | TGTGCCAGCAGCGCCCAGGGGAATGAGCAGTTCTTC
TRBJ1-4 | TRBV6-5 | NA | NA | CASRRGSNEKLFF | TGTGCCAGCAGGCGGGGGTCTAATGAAAAACTGTTTTTT
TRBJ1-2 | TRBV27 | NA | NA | CASSFLRPVFSGYTF | TGTGCCAGCAGTTTCCTTAGGCCGGTGTTCAGTGGCTACACCTTC
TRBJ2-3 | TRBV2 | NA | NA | CASRGAADTQYF | TGTGCCAGCAGGGGAGCGGCAGATACGCAGTATTTT
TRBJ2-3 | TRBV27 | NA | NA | CASSPGVTDTQYF | TGTGCCAGCAGCCCAGGGGTCACAGATACGCAGTATTTT